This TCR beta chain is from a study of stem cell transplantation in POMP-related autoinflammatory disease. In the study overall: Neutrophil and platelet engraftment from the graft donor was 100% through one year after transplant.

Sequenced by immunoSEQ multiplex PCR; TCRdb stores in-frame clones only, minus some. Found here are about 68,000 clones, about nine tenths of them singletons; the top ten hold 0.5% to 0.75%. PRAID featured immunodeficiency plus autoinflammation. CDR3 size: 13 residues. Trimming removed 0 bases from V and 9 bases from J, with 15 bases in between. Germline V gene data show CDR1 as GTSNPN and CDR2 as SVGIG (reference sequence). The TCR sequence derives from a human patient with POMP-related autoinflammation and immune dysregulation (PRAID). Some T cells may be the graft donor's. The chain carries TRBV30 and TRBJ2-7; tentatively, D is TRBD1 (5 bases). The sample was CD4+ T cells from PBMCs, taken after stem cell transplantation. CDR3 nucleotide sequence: TGTGCCTGGAGTGTACCACCCCGACAGCCGCAGTACTTC. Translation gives CAWSVPPRQPQYF.